The T cell receptor (beta chain) under discussion was sequenced for a study of OX40 agonist ivuxolimab in advanced cancers. Background on the study: Males comprised 70% to 90% of the group, whose mean age was 60 years (range roughly 20 to 90).

This CDR3 region has 14 residues. Germline V lookup: CDR1 LNHDA, CDR2 SQIVND (reference sequence). Trimming removed 8 bases from V and 0 bases from J, with 11 bases in between. The assay was immunoSEQ multiplex PCR, and TCRdb's table has in-frame clones only and misses some. This repertoire shows tens of thousands of clones, more than 85% found once; its top ten account for 2.6%. This chain links TRBV19 with TRBJ2-1; no definite D call. This clonotype was sampled from an adult with an advanced solid tumor such as melanoma, head and neck, liver or kidney cancer. The input for sequencing was CD4+ or CD8+ T cells sorted from blood, taken in a trial of the OX40 agonist ivuxolimab. The CDR3 loop reads CASGRPSSYNEQFF. CDR3 DNA: TGTGCCAGTGGAAGACCGAGCTCCTACAATGAGCAGTTCTTC.